The present TCR beta chain was sequenced within a study of T cells after yellow fever vaccination. Study as a whole: Any fraction with a low cell number was prepared using SMART-Seq v4 Ultra Low Input. The study, taken as a whole, reports: Secondary responses were weaker yet peaked faster, day 5 versus 15. There was a possibility that FACS-sorted repertoires contained abundant clonotypes contaminating from the bulk population.

In the case of this clonotype: Its antigen is undetermined.

CDR1 SGHAT and CDR2 FQNNGV come from the germline V gene. The CDR3 is 13 residues long. V was trimmed by 3 bases and J by 4 bases, leaving 9 bases between them. As TCR cDNA was made by 5'RACE template switching, a universal primer site and UMIs were added. TCRdb itself ran the 5' RACE reads through MiXCR, one entry per CDR3 protein. In the table there are about 300,000 distinct CDR3 sequences, less than 9.5% of which are singletons. J is TRBJ1-1 and V is TRBV11-2; unclear D gene. The source material was CD4+ T cells sorted from PBMCs, sampled 5 days after the yellow fever booster vaccination. The origin of this receptor is a man aged 18 to 35 who received the YFV17D yellow fever vaccine. The CDR3 nucleotides read TGTGCCAGCAGCTTGGTTACCCTCACTGAAGCTTTCTTT. Its protein is CASSLVTLTEAFF.